Only one count was recorded for the clone carrying this T cell receptor (beta chain). This sample stems from a study of blood T cell repertoires in COVID-19. Study at large: Researchers got acute and convalescent COVID-19 samples from the United States, Italy and Spain. In each case, the material was cDNA or gDNA derived from T cells, B-cell-depleted T cells, or PBMCs.

V was shortened by 0 bases and J by 4 bases, with 7 bases between the two germline ends. Germline-derived CDR1 and CDR2 are GTSNPN and SVGIG (reference sequence). The CDR3 contains 12 residues. Assay used: immunoSEQ multiplex PCR; TCRdb lists only in-frame clones, some missing. The sample comprises under 250,000 clones, 84% of which are singletons, and less than 2% rests with the top ten. The clonotype originates from a woman aged 40 to 55 who had recovered from COVID-19. V and J are TRBV30 and TRBJ2-7; no clear D. Sequenced sample: peripheral blood. Here the CDR3 reads CAWSVSPYEQYF. CDR3 coding DNA: TGTGCCTGGAGTGTATCCCCATACGAGCAGTACTTC. Filled out from reference TRBV30 and TRBJ2-7, the complete variable domain reads SQTIHQWPATLVQPVGSPLSLECTVEGTSNPNLYWYRQAAGRGLQLLFYSVGIGQISSEVPQNLSASRPQDRQFILSSKKLLLSDSGFYLCAWSVSPYEQYFGPGTRLTVT.